This T cell receptor beta chain was captured in a study of Ad26.COV2.S vaccination and SARS-CoV-2 variants. Regarding treatment: 19 received Ad26.COV2.S at low or high dose, single or two shots; roughly five received placebo; per-sample allocation not given. The samples date from day 63 after the first vaccine or placebo injection. Donation came from an adult in Boston who was aged 18-55 years. Whole-study results and caveats: People given the vaccine had a wider spike-specific TCR breadth than placebo recipients did.

Sequencing used immunoSEQ multiplex PCR; TCRdb keeps in-frame clones, though not all of them. The table has about 430,000 clones, 80% to 95% seen once; the top ten hold 10% to 15%. Germline V gives CDR1 LGHNA, CDR2 YSLEER. The CDR3 length is 14 residues. V lost 1 base to trimming and J lost 5 bases, with 11 bases between them. For this clone: Its antigen is unknown.

The sequence was collected from a person aged 18-60 years who received the Ad26.COV2.S COVID-19 vaccine or a placebo. The chain carries TRBV4-3 and TRBJ1-2; TRBD1 is a possible D gene (5 bases). Source: peripheral blood, taken in a trial of Ad26.COV2.S vaccine versus placebo. The CDR3 coding sequence is TGCGCCAGCAGCCAAGGCGCAGGGCTTTATGGCTACACCTTC. Its protein product is CASSQGAGLYGYTF.